The T cell receptor beta chain described here comes from a study of sequential checkpoint blockade in melanoma. Study-level background: DNA from 91 pretreatment tumor samples underwent TCRβ immunosequencing. Matched biopsies came pretreatment and at week 13 for 20 to 25 patients.

Treatment defined: randomized to nivolumab then ipilimumab (arm A) or the reverse (arm B). Measured with immunoSEQ multiplex PCR; TCRdb has only the in-frame clones, and not every one. This sample has about 3,200 clones, with about 20% found just once. From germline, CDR1 is LNHDA and CDR2 SQIVND (reference sequence). This CDR3 contains 15 residues. V was clipped by 3 bases and J by 5 bases, with 15 bases between them. About this clone itself: Its antigen is unknown.

Whole-study findings and limits: T-cell fraction and clonality followed PD-L1 and CD8+ counts, not mutational load.

Sequencing was performed on tumor tissue (inferred from file names), taken from a patient given nivolumab and ipilimumab in sequence. The chain links TRBV19 to TRBJ2-3; D assignment may be TRBD1 or TRBD2 (5 bases each). This receptor was identified in a human donor with melanoma. CDR3 amino acids: CASSMFGGARDTQYF. Here the CDR3 DNA reads TGTGCCAGTAGTATGTTTGGGGGAGCGCGAGATACGCAGTATTTT.